This TCR beta chain was identified in a study of cytomegalovirus exposure and HLA in healthy donors. Study outcomes and limitations: Upon later analysis, HLA-associated TCR beta chains proved more clonally expanded than other, equally common chains. In an earlier analysis, productive rearrangement rates for most beta V segments clustered near 90% or 30%.

As for this clone: Its antigen is currently unknown.

V lost 0 bases and J lost 4, with 15 bases in between. The CDR3 has 16 residues. Germline CDR1 is SGDLS and CDR2 is YYNGEE. Both 60 Vbeta primers and 13 Jbeta primers went into the PCR. Original processing notes: Later work found approximately 80 million unique TCR beta chains, with some 11 million shared. Data came from immunoSEQ multiplex PCR; TCRdb stores just in-frame clones and leaves some out. V, J and clone size were drawn from that table, and D and trimming were deduced from the DNA. The sample lists around 180,000 clones, over 75% occurring once. The specimen sequenced was PBMCs. This TCR derives from a woman in her 50s in good health and CMV-seronegative. This sequence joins TRBV9 and TRBJ2-3, with TRBD1 as a possible D gene (5 bases). The CDR3, as DNA: TGTGCCAGCAGCGTAGAAGGTGGGCAGGGATCAGATACGCAGTATTTT. Translation gives CASSVEGGQGSDTQYF.